The rows below give T cell receptor beta chains drawn from one sample of a study of control samples from healthy donors and cancer patients. Sequenced by immunoSEQ multiplex PCR; TCRdb stores in-frame clones only, minus some. The sample has roughly 120,000 clones, roughly 92% seen once; the top ten hold 7.8%. The material sequenced was blood. These receptors were taken from a woman aged 18-35 years in good health. The CDR3 runs from the conserved cysteine through the conserved F or W. Fields, in order: V gene, clone size, J gene, D gene, CDR3 protein, CDR3 DNA. A D gene is named only where the DNA matches it firmly. Only some rows state a clone size, as once, few, many or a class for expanded clones.

TRBV7-2	few	TRBJ2-1	.	CASSAQALGNEQFF	TGTGCCAGCAGCGCACAGGCGCTAGGGAATGAGCAGTTCTTC
TRBV10-2	.	TRBJ2-3	.	CASLRGGSTDTQYF	TGCGCCAGCTTAAGGGGGGGAAGCACAGATACGCAGTATTTT
TRBV2	.	TRBJ1-4	.	CASSELGQGNEKLFF	TGTGCCAGCAGTGAACTGGGGCAGGGTAATGAAAAACTGTTTTTT
TRBV6-2/TRBV6-3	.	TRBJ1-5	.	CASSFFQGPGWDQPQHF	TGTGCCAGCAGTTTTTTCCAGGGGCCCGGCTGGGATCAGCCCCAGCATTTT
TRBV3-1/TRBV3-2	.	TRBJ1-4	TRBD1	CASSQVTGVANEKLFF	TGTGCCAGCAGCCAAGTAACAGGGGTCGCTAATGAAAAACTGTTTTTT
TRBV14	.	TRBJ1-3	.	CASSQTQAVSGNTIYF	TGTGCCAGCAGCCAAACACAGGCGGTCTCTGGAAACACCATATATTTT
TRBV5-8	.	TRBJ2-7	.	CASSWGRDEQYF	TGTGCCAGCAGCTGGGGGCGGGACGAGCAGTACTTC
TRBV5-1	.	TRBJ2-7	TRBD2	CASSLGALSSGRGAEQYF	TGCGCCAGCAGCTTGGGAGCGCTTTCTAGCGGGAGAGGAGCCGAGCAGTACTTC
TRBV24-1	.	TRBJ1-3	.	CATSEVRTTTISPSGNTIYF	TGTGCCACCAGTGAAGTGAGGACAACTACAATTTCACCCTCTGGAAACACCATATATTTT
TRBV28	.	TRBJ2-7	.	CASSTPGTPRGQYF	TGTGCCAGCAGCACTCCAGGGACCCCCCGCGGGCAGTACTTC
TRBV19	.	TRBJ1-6	.	CASKQTGSPLHF	TGTGCCAGTAAACAGACTGGGTCACCCCTCCACTTT
TRBV2	.	TRBJ1-1	.	CASRGGTEAFF	TGTGCCAGCAGGGGGGGGACTGAAGCTTTCTTT
TRBV6-2/TRBV6-3	.	TRBJ1-1	.	CASSYPPGVAFF	TGTGCCAGCAGTTACCCGCCCGGGGTAGCTTTCTTT
TRBV6-2/TRBV6-3	.	TRBJ2-7	.	CASSYSSLGGSPREQYF	TGTGCCAGCAGTTACTCGTCCCTCGGGGGATCCCCCCGGGAGCAGTACTTC
TRBV1	.	TRBJ2-5	.	CTSRDFAHQETQYF	TGCACCAGCAGAGATTTCGCCCACCAAGAGACCCAGTACTTC
TRBV28	.	TRBJ1-2	.	CASSRRGVSYGYTF	TGTGCCAGCAGCCGGCGGGGAGTATCCTATGGCTACACCTTC
TRBV5-1	.	TRBJ2-1	.	CASMRAAGSYNEQFF	TGCGCCAGCATGAGGGCGGCGGGTTCCTACAATGAGCAGTTCTTC
TRBV7-2	.	TRBJ1-5	TRBD1	CASSPDRTARTQPQHF	TGTGCCAGCAGCCCGGACAGGACCGCGCGCACTCAGCCCCAGCATTTT
TRBV13	.	TRBJ1-2	.	CASSRWATENYGYTF	TGTGCCAGCAGCCGCTGGGCAACAGAAAACTATGGCTACACCTTC
TRBV4-2	few	TRBJ1-1	.	CASSQGREAFF	TGTGCCAGCAGCCAAGGAAGGGAAGCTTTCTTT
TRBV9	.	TRBJ2-7	.	CASSALSTGALGEQYF	TGTGCCAGCAGCGCGCTTTCGACAGGCGCCTTGGGGGAGCAGTACTTC
TRBV15	.	TRBJ1-6	.	CVTGDGVDSPLHF	TGTGTCACTGGGGATGGGGTAGATTCACCCCTCCACTTT
TRBV7-9	.	TRBJ2-3	TRBD2	CAVTSGTTDTQYF	TGTGCCGTGACTAGCGGAACTACAGATACGCAGTATTTT
TRBV24-1	.	TRBJ2-2	.	CATSESTGWDTGELFF	TGTGCCACCAGTGAATCAACAGGGTGGGACACCGGGGAGCTGTTTTTT
TRBV28	.	TRBJ1-5	.	CASSSGGGTPLGLVNQPQHF	TGTGCCAGCAGTTCGGGGGGAGGGACGCCTCTGGGGTTAGTCAATCAGCCCCAGCATTTT
TRBV6-6	.	TRBJ1-6	.	CASSRTPPQTGTNSPLHF	TGTGCCAGCAGCCGAACTCCACCCCAAACAGGGACGAATTCACCCCTCCACTTT
TRBV4-3	.	TRBJ1-1	.	CASSQDFSFGVPGIKTEAFF	TGCGCCAGCAGCCAAGATTTTAGTTTCGGGGTCCCCGGAATAAAGACTGAAGCTTTCTTT
TRBV30	.	TRBJ2-3	.	CAWSVLVGFDTQYF	TGTGCCTGGAGTGTATTGGTCGGGTTCGATACGCAGTATTTT
TRBV12-5	.	TRBJ2-5	.	CASGPGSETQYF	TGTGCTAGTGGTCCCGGGAGCGAGACCCAGTACTTC
TRBV7-2	few	TRBJ2-7	.	CASSLRLPKEQYF	TGTGCCAGCAGCTTGCGACTTCCAAAGGAGCAGTACTTC
TRBV7-8	.	TRBJ2-5	TRBD1	CASSFRAQGQGLGTQYF	TGTGCCAGCAGCTTCCGAGCCCAGGGACAGGGTCTTGGGACCCAGTACTTC
TRBV28	.	TRBJ1-2	.	CASSLPVYGYTF	TGTGCCAGCAGTCTCCCCGTCTATGGCTACACCTTC
TRBV2	.	TRBJ1-2	.	CASNGGRNYGYTF	TGTGCCAGCAACGGGGGGCGTAACTATGGCTACACCTTC
TRBV19	.	TRBJ1-5	.	CASSSLGVLERGNQPQHF	TGTGCCAGTAGTTCCTTGGGGGTTCTAGAGCGCGGCAATCAGCCCCAGCATTTT
TRBV28	once	TRBJ1-2	TRBD1	CASSLSRTGGTYGYTF	TGTGCCAGCAGCCTATCTAGGACAGGGGGCACCTATGGCTACACCTTC